The rows below give T cell receptor beta chains drawn from one sample of a study of CXCR3-negative and CXCR3-positive naive CD8 T cells. TCRdb reanalyzed the 5' RACE reads and collapses them to one entry per CDR3 protein, without DNA. This sample's table has 50,000 to 70,000 distinct CDR3 sequences. The sample was naive CXCR3+ CD8+ T cells from blood. These receptors were collected from a human donor in good health. Some clones in this sample may be carry-over from other donors' samples. Each CDR3 is given with its conserved first and last residue.

J gene	V gene	CDR3 protein
TRBJ1-6	TRBV4-3	CASSQVLGQNNSPLHF
TRBJ2-7	TRBV10-3	CAISESGTGGSSYEQYF
TRBJ1-2	TRBV20-1	CSARDRARGYGYTF
TRBJ1-2	TRBV20-1	CSARGGQGYTF
TRBJ2-5	TRBV12-3/TRBV12-4	CASSSWVASRQETQYF
TRBJ1-1	TRBV15	CATSGPGNTEAFF
TRBJ2-2	TRBV6-5	CASSYGGGNTGELFF
TRBJ2-1	TRBV12-3/TRBV12-4	CASSLERGPYNEQFF
TRBJ1-4	TRBV28	CASSPREGWANEKLFF
TRBJ2-2	TRBV12-3/TRBV12-4	CASSLDWTGELFF
TRBJ1-2	TRBV4-2	CASSLDRGNYGYTF
TRBJ2-1	TRBV29-1	CSVEVRGDEQFF
TRBJ2-5	TRBV6-2/TRBV6-3	CASTGQETQYF
TRBJ2-2	TRBV7-2	CASFPGGLFGELFF
TRBJ2-7	TRBV5-4	CASSPVRGPAYEQYF
TRBJ1-4	TRBV28	CASTLNPATNEKLFF
TRBJ2-1	TRBV28	CASSLRMTGVDNEQFF
TRBJ2-7	TRBV6-2/TRBV6-3	CASSPDGYSYEQYF
TRBJ1-1	TRBV7-6	CASAPAGVRWQVAEAFF
TRBJ1-1	TRBV4-3	CASSQDRALNTEAFF
TRBJ1-5	TRBV28	CASSPTLGQGKDF
TRBJ2-2	TRBV7-8	CASSWYGTGELFF
TRBJ1-4	TRBV4-3	CASSQDRVVRPGDIDEKLFF
TRBJ1-1	TRBV19	CASSPPQGNTEAFF
TRBJ2-6	TRBV5-1	CASSLAQQLAVSGANVLTF
TRBJ2-7	TRBV7-6	CASSPGPSYEQYF
TRBJ2-1	TRBV25-1	CASSEGQADRGYYNEQFF
TRBJ2-3	TRBV6-2/TRBV6-3	CASSYETDTQYF
TRBJ2-7	TRBV10-3	CAISGHDRVFSYEQYF